Included here is one T cell receptor (beta chain) sequence, with context. Its antigen is not known. This entry is derived from a study of blood T cells in healthy people across ages. General study results and limits: Greater diversity and more naive CD4+ cells were seen in long-lived donors than in aged donors. Estimates based on one million T cells were treated as lower bounds.

Isolation of PBMCs gave at least 7 million cells per sample. The use of a sample-barcoded 5' primer and a J-beta primer mix characterized a second PCR of about 7 to 12 cycles. Each cDNA molecule was tagged by a template-switch adaptor with 12 random nucleotides. TCRdb recomputed calls from the 5' RACE reads with MiXCR, one row per CDR3 protein. The sample shows about 970,000 distinct CDR3 sequences, roughly 50% of them seen only once. CDR3 length: 16 amino acids. V was shortened by 7 bases and J by 6 bases, with 22 bases between the two germline ends. The germline CDR1 and CDR2 sequences are MNHEY and SVGAGI.

The chain combines TRBV6-5 with TRBJ1-5, with a weak D call TRBD1 (5 bases). Sequenced: blood. This TCR came from a woman aged 60-75 years in good health. CDR3 protein: CASNHPSGKDFQPQHF. DNA for the CDR3: TGTGCCAGCAATCACCCTTCAGGGAAGGATTTTCAGCCCCAGCATTTT.